These 16 T cell receptor beta chains share one sample of origin, sequenced in a study of T cell responses to AZD1222 COVID-19 vaccine. Clones were sequenced by immunoSEQ multiplex PCR, and TCRdb holds only the in-frame ones, with some missing. In the table there are around 120,000 clones, around nine tenths of which are singletons. The sequences come from peripheral blood, collected on day 0 of AZD1222 vaccination. The receptors were sampled from an adult in good health.

The DNA for the CDR3 is TGTGCCAGCAGCCATCCTCCTAGCTTACTCGGGGACGTCTACAATGAGCAGTTCTTC. Protein product: CASSHPPSLLGDVYNEQFF. This rearrangement joins TRBV7-9 to TRBJ2-1; the D call may be TRBD1 or TRBD2 (5 bases each). The CDR3 runs 19 residues. V gave up 5 bases and J gave up 3 bases, with 26 bases separating them. CDR1 and CDR2 from the germline V gene are SEHNR and FQNEAQ (reference sequence).

The chain is built from TRBV6-4 and TRBJ1-1; D gene uncertain. Trimming shortened V by 5 bases and J by 0 bases, and 7 bases separated the two germline ends. Per germline, CDR1 MRHNA and CDR2 SNTAGT. This CDR3 has 13 amino acids. CDR3 in amino acids: CASSRELNTEAFF. The CDR3 DNA sequence: TGTGCCAGCAGTAGGGAGCTGAACACTGAAGCTTTCTTT.

The chain recombines TRBV4-2 with TRBJ2-7; 8 nucleotides line up with TRBD2. Losses at the gene ends were 0 bases for V and 6 bases for J; bases not matched to a gene: 7. CDR3 length equals 15 residues. Germline V gene sequence: CDR1 LGHNA, CDR2 YNFKEQ. CDR3 region: CASSQDTTGGREQYF. Written as DNA, the CDR3 is TGTGCCAGCAGCCAAGATACAACGGGGGGGCGCGAGCAGTACTTC.

The chain employs TRBV29-1 and TRBJ1-4, with D possibly matching TRBD1 (6 bases). The CDR3 consists of 14 residues. Per germline, CDR1 SQVTM and CDR2 ANQGSEA. The V end lost 6 bases, the J end lost 7 bases, and 18 bases lay between the germline ends. The DNA of the CDR3 is TGCAGCGTCCTCCTCACAGGGCCCGCTGAAAAACTGTTTTTT. This encodes CSVLLTGPAEKLFF.

The chain links TRBV10-3 to TRBJ1-4; maybe TRBD1 (6 bases). CDR1 and CDR2 from the germline V gene are ENHRY and SYGVKD. This CDR3 contains 16 residues. V was shortened by 5 bases and J by 10 bases, with 23 bases between the two germline ends. This CDR3 is CAISPPGASILGKLFF. In nucleotides, the CDR3 is TGTGCCATCAGTCCCCCAGGGGCCTCCATCCTGGGAAAACTGTTTTTT.

V usage is TRBV4-1 and J usage is TRBJ1-5; possibly TRBD1 for D (6 bases). Trimming removed 3 bases at V and 1 base at J, with 16 bases between. There are 17 residues in the CDR3. Germline assignment: CDR1 MGHRA and CDR2 YSYEKL. The chain's CDR3 is CASSHGFGGQSNQPQHF. DNA for the CDR3: TGCGCCAGCAGCCATGGCTTTGGGGGGCAGAGCAATCAGCCCCAGCATTTT.

This clone was seen a single time. The chain carries TRBV29-1 and TRBJ1-1, with D possibly matching TRBD1 (6 bases). V lost 4 bases and J 0 bases, leaving 15 bases between the germline ends. CDR1 is SQVTM, CDR2 ANQGSEA, per germline. The CDR3 loop spans 15 amino acids. CDR3 protein: CSVVRGAFMNTEAFF. Written as DNA, the CDR3 is TGCAGCGTTGTTCGGGGGGCTTTTATGAACACTGAAGCTTTCTTT.

The genes are TRBV11-2 and TRBJ2-1, with no clear D. The CDR3 extends over 13 amino acids. The V and J ends lost 3 bases and 7 bases respectively, with 10 bases between them. CDR1 is SGHAT and CDR2 is FQNNGV in the germline V gene. CDR3 in DNA: TGTGCCAGCAGCTTCAACAGAGGTAATGAGCAGTTCTTC. Translated: CASSFNRGNEQFF.

The chain has TRBV5-1 and TRBJ2-5; TRBD1 aligns across 11 bases. V shed 5 bases and J 3 bases; nucleotides not matched to a gene: 6. Per the germline V gene, CDR1 is SGHRS and CDR2 is YFSETQ. The CDR3 is made up of 15 amino acids. The CDR3 loop reads CASSSRDRGEETQYF. The CDR3 DNA is TGCGCCAGCAGTTCCCGGGACAGGGGGGAAGAGACCCAGTACTTC.

The rearrangement uses TRBV7-8 and TRBJ2-1, with 9 positions matching TRBD1. Per germline, CDR1 SGHVS and CDR2 FQNEAQ. After removal of 6 bases from V and 9 bases from J, the junction contained 15 bases not matched to a gene. The CDR3 spans 16 residues. The CDR3 nucleotides are TGTGCCAGCAGGCAGGCTCCGGGACAGGGAGTGGGTGAGCAGTTCTTC. Translation: CASRQAPGQGVGEQFF.

The rearrangement links TRBV6-2 or TRBV6-3 to TRBJ2-3; maybe TRBD2 (5 bases). Germline V gives CDR1 MNHEY, CDR2 SVGEGT. Trimming took off 4 bases at V and 7 bases at J, with 21 bases between the two ends. The CDR3 totals 16 residues. This chain's CDR3 is CASSSPARSGSYTQYF. The CDR3 coding sequence is TGTGCCAGCAGTTCCCCGGCCAGGAGCGGAAGTTATACGCAGTATTTT.

The V gene is TRBV7-2, the J gene TRBJ2-1; 8 nucleotides line up with TRBD1. The CDR3 consists of 15 residues. The germline gives CDR1 SGHTA, CDR2 FQGNSA. V shed 6 bases, J shed 0 bases, and the junction held 4 bases outside the gene matches. The CDR3 spells CASRQDRGSYNEQFF. The CDR3 DNA reads TGTGCCAGCAGACAAGACAGGGGCTCCTACAATGAGCAGTTCTTC.

This clone was found a few times. The V and J genes are TRBV2 and TRBJ1-6; TRBD1 might be the D (5 bases). V was cut by 3 bases and J by 7 bases, with 19 bases left in between. The CDR3 runs 17 residues. Germline-derived CDR1 and CDR2 are SNHLY and FYNNEI. The CDR3 loop is CASSEPGLRRDNSPLHF. The CDR3 DNA reads as TGTGCCAGCAGTGAGCCCGGCCTAAGAAGGGACAATTCACCCCTCCACTTT. The whole variable domain, filled in from reference TRBV2 and TRBJ1-6, reads EPEVTQTPSHQVTQMGQEVILRCVPISNHLYFYWYRQILGQKVEFLVSFYNNEISEKSEIFDDQFSVERPDGSNFTLKIRSTKLEDSAMYFCASSEPGLRRDNSPLHFGNGTRLTVT.

This rearrangement joins TRBV14 to TRBJ1-2; 9 nucleotides match TRBD1. V was pared by 4 bases and J by 8 bases, with 8 bases of the junction left unmatched. Germline assignment: CDR1 SGHDN and CDR2 FVKESK. The CDR3 length is 14 residues. The CDR3 DNA sequence: TGTGCCAGCAGCCCCCCCGGGACAGGGTGGGGCTACACCTTC. It codes for CASSPPGTGWGYTF.

The V gene is TRBV27, the J gene TRBJ1-1, with D uncertain. The V gene lost 5 bases and the J gene lost 0 bases, with 10 bases spanning the gap. This CDR3 is built from 14 residues. CDR1 is MNHEY, CDR2 SMNVEV, per germline (reference sequence). CDR3 in amino acids: CASSPRSLNTEAFF. For the CDR3, the DNA is TGTGCCAGCAGTCCCCGATCCTTGAACACTGAAGCTTTCTTT.

The rearrangement joins TRBV6-5 to TRBJ2-7; 7 positions match TRBD2. CDR1 and CDR2 (germline): MNHEY, SVGAGI. The CDR3 length is 15 residues. Trimming cost V 10 bases and J 0 bases; bases outside gene matches: 12. The CDR3 nucleotides read TGTGCCACTAAAGCGGGGCACTCGAGCTCCTACGAGCAGTACTTC. It encodes CATKAGHSSSYEQYF.